This TCR beta chain was found in a study of OX40 agonist ivuxolimab in advanced cancers. The assay was immunoSEQ multiplex PCR, and TCRdb's table has in-frame clones only and misses some. The sample lists roughly 80,000 clones, under 90% occurring once. This CDR3 contains 16 residues. The V segment lost 0 bases and the J segment 4 bases; nucleotides outside the gene matches: 7. Germline V gives CDR1 SGDLS, CDR2 YYNGEE. The chain uses TRBV9 and TRBJ2-3, with 8 bases matching TRBD2. Sequencing used CD4+ or CD8+ T cells sorted from blood, obtained in a trial of the OX40 agonist ivuxolimab. The receptor was derived from an adult with an advanced solid tumor such as melanoma, head and neck, liver or kidney cancer. CDR3 loop: CASSVGAAGDADTQYF. The CDR3 DNA sequence: TGTGCCAGCAGCGTAGGGGCAGCGGGGGATGCAGATACGCAGTATTTT.